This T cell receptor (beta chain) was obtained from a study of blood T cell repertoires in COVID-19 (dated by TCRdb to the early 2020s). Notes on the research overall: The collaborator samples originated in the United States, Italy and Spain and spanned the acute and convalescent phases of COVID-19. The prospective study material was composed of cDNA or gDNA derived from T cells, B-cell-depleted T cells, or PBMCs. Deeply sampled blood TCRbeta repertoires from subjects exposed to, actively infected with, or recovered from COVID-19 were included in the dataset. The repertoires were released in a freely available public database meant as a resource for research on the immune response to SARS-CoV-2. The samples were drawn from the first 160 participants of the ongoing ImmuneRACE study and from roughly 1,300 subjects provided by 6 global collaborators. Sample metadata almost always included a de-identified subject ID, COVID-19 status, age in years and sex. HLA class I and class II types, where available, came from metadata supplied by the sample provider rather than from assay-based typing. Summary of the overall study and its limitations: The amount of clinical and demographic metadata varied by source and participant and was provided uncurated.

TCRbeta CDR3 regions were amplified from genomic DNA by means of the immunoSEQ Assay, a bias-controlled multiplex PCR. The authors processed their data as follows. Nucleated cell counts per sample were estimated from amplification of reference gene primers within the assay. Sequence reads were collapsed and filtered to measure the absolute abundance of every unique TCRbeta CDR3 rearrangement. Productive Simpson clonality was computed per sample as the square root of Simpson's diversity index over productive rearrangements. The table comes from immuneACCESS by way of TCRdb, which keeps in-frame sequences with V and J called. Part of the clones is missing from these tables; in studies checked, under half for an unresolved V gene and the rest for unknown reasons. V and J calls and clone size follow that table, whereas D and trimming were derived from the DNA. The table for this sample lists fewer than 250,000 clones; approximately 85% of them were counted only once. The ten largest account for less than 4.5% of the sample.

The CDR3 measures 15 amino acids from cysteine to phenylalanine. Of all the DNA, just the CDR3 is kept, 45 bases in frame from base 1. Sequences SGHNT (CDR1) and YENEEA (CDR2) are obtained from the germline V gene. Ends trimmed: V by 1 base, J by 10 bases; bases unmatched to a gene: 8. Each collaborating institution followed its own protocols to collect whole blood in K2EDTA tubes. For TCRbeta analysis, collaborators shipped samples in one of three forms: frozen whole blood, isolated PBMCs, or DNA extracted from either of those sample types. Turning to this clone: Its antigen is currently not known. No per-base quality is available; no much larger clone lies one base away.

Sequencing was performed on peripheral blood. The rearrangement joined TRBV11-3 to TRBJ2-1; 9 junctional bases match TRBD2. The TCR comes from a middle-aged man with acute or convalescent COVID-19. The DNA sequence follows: TGTGCCAGCAGCTTAGGTCTAGCGGGAAAGACCGAGCAGTTCTTC. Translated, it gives CASSLGLAGKTEQFF.